This is a list of T cell receptor beta chains from one sample in a study of T cell repertoires in cytomegalovirus infection. These receptors' targets are unknown. TCRdb fed the reads into MiXCR, producing one record per CDR3 protein. This table has some 920,000 distinct CDR3 sequences, around 30% appearing once. The sample in question was cultured CD8+ T cells from PBMCs, obtained from culture after CMV antigen stimulation. These receptors all come from a human donor in good health (CMV status not recorded). Some clones in this sample may be carry-over from other donors' samples. Each CDR3 is given with its conserved first and last residue. D genes are given only for firm matches. Size is omitted from some rows. Given values are once, few, many or a class for expanded clones.

TRBD2,TRBJ2-7,-,TRBV6-4,TGTGCCACCAAGATGGCTAGCGGGGGCTACGAGCAGTACTTC,CATKMASGGYEQYF
TRBD1,TRBJ2-3,few,TRBV7-9,TGTGCCAGCAGCCCAAGGACAGGGGAAGATACGCAGTATTTT,CASSPRTGEDTQYF
TRBD2,TRBJ2-3,few,TRBV12-3/TRBV12-4,TGTGCCAGCAGTCTAGCGGGGGGGCCCCCCACAGATACGCAGTATTTT,CASSLAGGPPTDTQYF
-,TRBJ2-1,-,TRBV6-5,TGTGCCAGCAGTCCAACGGGGGCCGTGGGGCAGTTCTTC,CASSPTGAVGQFF
-,TRBJ2-1,many,TRBV7-2,TGTGCCAGCAGCTTAAGCCAGGGCTCCTACAATGAGCAGTTCTTC,CASSLSQGSYNEQFF
-,TRBJ1-2,once,TRBV14,TGTGCCAGCAGCCAAGTACGGGGGTTGGGTGGCTACACCTTC,CASSQVRGLGGYTF
-,TRBJ2-5,-,TRBV7-9,TGTGCCAGCAGCCCGCGAGGGGACGCAGGGAAGACCCAGTACTTC,CASSPRGDAGKTQYF
-,TRBJ2-3,few,TRBV2,TGTGCCAGCAGTGATTTACTCACAGATACGCAGTATTTT,CASSDLLTDTQYF
-,TRBJ1-2,many,TRBV7-8,TGTGCCAGCAGCTTTTCGGACCGGGAAGGCCCCTTGGGAGGCTACACCTTC,CASSFSDREGPLGGYTF
-,TRBJ1-2,-,TRBV27,TGTGCCAGCAGTTTATCGGCCGGGACGCTAAGCTATGGCTACACCTTC,CASSLSAGTLSYGYTF
-,TRBJ2-7,-,TRBV2,TGTGCCAGCACCCCTTCCCCTGCCTACGAGCAGTACTTC,CASTPSPAYEQYF
-,TRBJ1-2,-,TRBV27,TGTGCCAGCAGTCTCATACAACCGACAGGATCCTTAGTGAGCTACACCTTC,CASSLIQPTGSLVSYTF
TRBD1,TRBJ2-2,-,TRBV10-1,TGCGCCAGCAGTGAGAAAAGGACAGGGGTGTTCGGGGAGCTGTTTTTT,CASSEKRTGVFGELFF
-,TRBJ1-1,-,TRBV27,TGTGCCAGCAGTGTTTCCGGGACCGGATTGGAAGCTTTCTTT,CASSVSGTGLEAFF
-,TRBJ1-2,-,TRBV27,TGTGCCAGCAGTGGAGGGGTTAACTATGGCTACACCTTC,CASSGGVNYGYTF
-,TRBJ1-2,few,TRBV29-1,TGCAGCGTTGAAGATCCCCCGACAGAAAGGACCACCTATGGCTACACCTTC,CSVEDPPTERTTYGYTF
-,TRBJ1-1,many,TRBV7-2,TGTGCCAGCAGCTCAGAGTTGGGGAACACTGAAGCTTTCTTT,CASSSELGNTEAFF
-,TRBJ2-1,-,TRBV24-1,TGTGCCACCAGTGATATCTATGAGCAGTTCTTC,CATSDIYEQFF
TRBD2,TRBJ2-1,few,TRBV5-1,TGCGCCAGCAGTCCCCGCTTGGGGTCGGGGGGGAACAATGAGCAGTTCTTC,CASSPRLGSGGNNEQFF
TRBD1,TRBJ1-2,few,TRBV12-3/TRBV12-4,TGTGCCAGCAGTTTCGGGGACAGGGCAACTGGCTACACCTTC,CASSFGDRATGYTF
-,TRBJ2-3,few,TRBV7-9,TGTGCCAGCAGCCCAACCCCATCCCTCTCTGCACAACTGTCGCAGTATTTT,CASSPTPSLSAQLSQYF
-,TRBJ2-3,-,TRBV2,TGTGCCAGCGGTGAACCCCCTTACACAGATACGCAGTATTTT,CASGEPPYTDTQYF
TRBD1,TRBJ1-1,-,TRBV12-3/TRBV12-4,TGTGCCAGCAGACCACGGGGGTACAGGGGCCCTGAAGCTTTCTTT,CASRPRGYRGPEAFF
-,TRBJ2-5,-,TRBV4-1,TGCGCCAGCAGCCAAGATAATCCGGGGAAACAAGAGACCCAGTACTTC,CASSQDNPGKQETQYF
-,TRBJ2-5,few,TRBV27,TGTGCCAGCAGTCCGTCCCGCGGGGCGTGGGAGACCCAGTACTTC,CASSPSRGAWETQYF
TRBD1,TRBJ2-6,-,TRBV4-2,TGTGCCAGCAGCCAAGCCCGGGACAGGGTTGAGATCGGGGCCAACGTCCTGACTTTC,CASSQARDRVEIGANVLTF
-,TRBJ1-2,-,TRBV29-1,TGCAGCGTTGAAGCCAGGAGGAGTGGCTACACCTTC,CSVEARRSGYTF
-,TRBJ2-7,many,TRBV7-2,TGTGCCAGCAGCTTAGCGGACTCCTACGAGCAGTACTTC,CASSLADSYEQYF
-,TRBJ2-2,many,TRBV6-1,TGTGCCACTCTAGAAGGGGCCGGGGAGCTGTTTTTT,CATLEGAGELFF